The clone carrying this T cell receptor beta chain is medium-sized. Its target is unknown. The method was immunoSEQ multiplex PCR; TCRdb's version includes in-frame clones alone and lacks a portion of them. The sample lists 50,000 to 75,000 clones; under 85% were seen once. Time point here: week 35, safety follow-up. Topical imiquimod was applied with each vaccine dose, which held 300 ug of mutant IDH1 20-mer peptide. There were eight vaccinations for patients, given in weeks 1, 3, 5, 7, 11, 15, 19 and 23. Patients carried new grade 3 or 4 IDH1-mutant astrocytomas lacking nuclear ATRX. These data come from a study of a mutant IDH1 vaccine in newly diagnosed glioma. Study as a whole: Patients arrived already treated with radiotherapy, temozolomide, or both, most having had both.

The sample was PBMCs, taken from a glioma patient whose treatment included an IDH1 peptide vaccine. The origin of this receptor is a man aged 50-60 years with glioma.

CDR3 amino acids: CASSKSDTQYF. The CDR3 DNA reads as TGTGCCAGCAGCAAATCAGATACGCAGTATTTT. This chain links TRBV7-9 with TRBJ2-3; D is unclear. CDR1 SEHNR and CDR2 FQNEAQ come from the germline V gene (reference sequence). This CDR3 comprises 11 residues. V lost 5 bases to trimming and J lost 4 bases, with 4 bases between them.